Detailed here is one T cell receptor (beta chain). Its antigen is still unknown. The sample comes from a study of blood T cells in healthy people across ages. Study conclusions and caveats: Researchers report that TCR beta diversity correlated strongly with naive T cell percentage. Across the age range, TCR beta diversity per million T cells fell in a roughly linear way.

The CDR3 spans 18 residues. V was shortened by 0 bases and J by 0 bases, with 18 bases between the two germline ends. The germline V gene encodes CDR1 SQVTM and CDR2 ANQGSEA. It was with a sample-barcoded 5' primer and a J-beta primer mix that a second PCR of roughly 7 to 12 cycles was run. MiXCR was run by TCRdb on the 5' RACE reads, yielding one entry per CDR3 protein. The top ten clones hold more than 20% of a sample with 1,800,000 or so distinct CDR3 sequences, roughly 43% of them seen once. Caucasian individuals from Russia who were healthy and aged 6 to 90 acted as donors. What was sequenced was blood. The chain combines TRBV29-1 with TRBJ2-1, with a weak D call TRBD2 (5 bases). This receptor was obtained from a human donor in good health. The CDR3 loop is CSVEDHDGNNSSYNEQFF. The CDR3 nucleotides read TGCAGCGTTGAAGATCATGACGGGAATAACAGCTCCTACAATGAGCAGTTCTTC.